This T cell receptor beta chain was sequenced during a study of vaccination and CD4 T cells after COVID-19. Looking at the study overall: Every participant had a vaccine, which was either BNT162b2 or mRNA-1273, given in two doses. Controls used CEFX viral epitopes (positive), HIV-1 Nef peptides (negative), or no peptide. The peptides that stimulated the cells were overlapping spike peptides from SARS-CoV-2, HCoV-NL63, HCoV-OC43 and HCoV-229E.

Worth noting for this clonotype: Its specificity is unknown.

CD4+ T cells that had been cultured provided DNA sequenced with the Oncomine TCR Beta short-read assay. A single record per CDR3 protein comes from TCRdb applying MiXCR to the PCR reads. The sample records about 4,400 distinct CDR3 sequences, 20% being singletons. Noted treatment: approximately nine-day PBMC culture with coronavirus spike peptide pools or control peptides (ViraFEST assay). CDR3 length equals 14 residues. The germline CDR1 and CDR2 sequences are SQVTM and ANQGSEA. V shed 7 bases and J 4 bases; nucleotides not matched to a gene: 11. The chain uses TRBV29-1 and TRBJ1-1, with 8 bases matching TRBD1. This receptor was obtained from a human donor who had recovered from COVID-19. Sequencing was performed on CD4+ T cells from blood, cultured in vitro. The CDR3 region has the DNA TGCAGCGGCGAGCAGGGGACAGGAGGCACTGAAGCTTTCTTT. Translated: CSGEQGTGGTEAFF.